This TCR beta chain was sequenced in a study of CD8 T cells in ankylosing spondylitis. The study, taken as a whole, reports: Ankylosing spondylitis blood seemed to carry a telltale TCR beta motif made of roughly eight highly homologous variants. In synovial fluid and blood from reactive arthritis, some motif variants were previously reported. The study looked at matched synovial fluid samples from ankylosing spondylitis patients. Disease-linked clones were reported to be significantly enriched there.

TCRdb analysed the 5' RACE reads with MiXCR anew, one entry per CDR3 protein. The table has 200,000 to 250,000 distinct CDR3 sequences, about 10% seen once. CDR3 size: 15 residues. Germline-derived CDR1 and CDR2 are SQVTM and ANQGSEA. The V end was cut by 1 base, the J end by 2 bases, with 15 bases between. This clonotype has a handful of counts. Its antigen is not identified. This chain joins TRBV29-1 and TRBJ2-7, with unresolved D. The source is a male donor with ankylosing spondylitis or in good health (not recorded which). What was sequenced was blood, either unsorted or a sorted T cell fraction (not recorded which). CDR3 residues: CSVEGGRTEPYEQYF. The CDR3 coding sequence is TGCAGCGTTGAAGGTGGACGAACAGAACCCTACGAGCAGTACTTC.